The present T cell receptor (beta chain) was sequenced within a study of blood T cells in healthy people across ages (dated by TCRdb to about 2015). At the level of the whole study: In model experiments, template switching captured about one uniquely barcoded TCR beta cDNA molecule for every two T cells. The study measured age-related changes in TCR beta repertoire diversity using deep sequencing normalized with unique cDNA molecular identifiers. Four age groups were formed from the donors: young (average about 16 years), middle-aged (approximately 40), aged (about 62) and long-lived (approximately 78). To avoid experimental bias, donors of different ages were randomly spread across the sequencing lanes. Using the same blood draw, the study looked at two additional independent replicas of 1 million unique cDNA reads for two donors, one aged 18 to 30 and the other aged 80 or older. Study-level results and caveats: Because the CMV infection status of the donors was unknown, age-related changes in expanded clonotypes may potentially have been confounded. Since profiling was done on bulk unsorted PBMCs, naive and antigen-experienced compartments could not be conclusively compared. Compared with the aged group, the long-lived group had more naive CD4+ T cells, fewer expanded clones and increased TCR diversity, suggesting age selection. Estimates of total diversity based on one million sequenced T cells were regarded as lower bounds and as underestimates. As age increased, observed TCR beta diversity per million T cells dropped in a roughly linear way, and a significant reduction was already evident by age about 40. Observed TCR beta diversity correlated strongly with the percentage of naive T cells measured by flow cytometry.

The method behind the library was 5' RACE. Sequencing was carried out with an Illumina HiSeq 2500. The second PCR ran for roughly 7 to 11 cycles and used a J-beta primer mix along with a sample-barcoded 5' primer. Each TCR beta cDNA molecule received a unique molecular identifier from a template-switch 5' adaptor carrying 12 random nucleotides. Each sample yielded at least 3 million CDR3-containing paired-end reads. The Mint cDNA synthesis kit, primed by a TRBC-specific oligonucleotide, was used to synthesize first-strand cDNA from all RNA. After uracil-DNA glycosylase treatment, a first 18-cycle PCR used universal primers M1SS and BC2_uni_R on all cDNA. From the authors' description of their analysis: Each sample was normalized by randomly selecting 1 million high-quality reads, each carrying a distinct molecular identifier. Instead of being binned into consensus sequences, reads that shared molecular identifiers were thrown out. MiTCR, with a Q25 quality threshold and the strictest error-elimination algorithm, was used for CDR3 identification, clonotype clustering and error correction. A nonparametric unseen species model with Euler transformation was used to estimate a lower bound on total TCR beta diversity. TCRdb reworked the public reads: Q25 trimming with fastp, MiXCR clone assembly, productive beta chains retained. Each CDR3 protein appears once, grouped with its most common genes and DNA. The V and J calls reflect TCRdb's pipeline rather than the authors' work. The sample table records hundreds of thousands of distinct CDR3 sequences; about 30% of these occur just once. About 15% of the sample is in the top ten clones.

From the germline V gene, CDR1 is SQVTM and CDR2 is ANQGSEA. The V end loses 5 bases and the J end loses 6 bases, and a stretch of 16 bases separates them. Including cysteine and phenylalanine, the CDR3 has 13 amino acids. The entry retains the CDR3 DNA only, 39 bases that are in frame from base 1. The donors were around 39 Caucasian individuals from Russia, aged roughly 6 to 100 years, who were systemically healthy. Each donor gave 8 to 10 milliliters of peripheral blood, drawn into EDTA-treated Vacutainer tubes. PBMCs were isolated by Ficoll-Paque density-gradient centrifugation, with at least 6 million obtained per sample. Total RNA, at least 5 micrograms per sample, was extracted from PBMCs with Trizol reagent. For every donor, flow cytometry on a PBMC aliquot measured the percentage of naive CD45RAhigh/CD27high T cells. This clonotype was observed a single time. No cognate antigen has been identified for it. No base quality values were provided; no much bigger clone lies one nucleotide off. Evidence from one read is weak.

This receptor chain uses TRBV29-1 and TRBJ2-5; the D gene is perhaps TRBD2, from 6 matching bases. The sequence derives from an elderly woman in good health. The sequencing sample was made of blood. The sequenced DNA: TGCAGCGTTAGCCCCGACGGGGGAAAGACCCAGTACTTC. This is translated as CSVSPDGGKTQYF.